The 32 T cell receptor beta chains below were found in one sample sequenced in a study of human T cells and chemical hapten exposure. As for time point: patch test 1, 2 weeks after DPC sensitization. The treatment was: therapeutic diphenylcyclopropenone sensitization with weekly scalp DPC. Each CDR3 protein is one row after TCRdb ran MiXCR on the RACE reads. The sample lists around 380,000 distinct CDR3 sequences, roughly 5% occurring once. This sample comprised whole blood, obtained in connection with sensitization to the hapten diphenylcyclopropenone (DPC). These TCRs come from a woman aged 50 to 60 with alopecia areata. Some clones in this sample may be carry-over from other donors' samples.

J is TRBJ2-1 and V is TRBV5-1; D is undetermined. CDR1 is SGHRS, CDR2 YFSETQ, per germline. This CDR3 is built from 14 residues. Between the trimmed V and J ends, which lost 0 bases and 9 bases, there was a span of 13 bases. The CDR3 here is CASSLEVKRSEQFF. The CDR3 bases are TGCGCCAGCAGCTTGGAGGTCAAGCGATCTGAGCAGTTCTTC.

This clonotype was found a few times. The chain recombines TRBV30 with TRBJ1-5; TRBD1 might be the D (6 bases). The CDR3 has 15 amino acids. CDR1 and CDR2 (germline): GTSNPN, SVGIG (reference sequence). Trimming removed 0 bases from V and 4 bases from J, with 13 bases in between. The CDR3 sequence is CAWSVVGRGNQPQHF. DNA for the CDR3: TGTGCCTGGAGTGTGGTAGGAAGGGGGAATCAGCCCCAGCATTTT.

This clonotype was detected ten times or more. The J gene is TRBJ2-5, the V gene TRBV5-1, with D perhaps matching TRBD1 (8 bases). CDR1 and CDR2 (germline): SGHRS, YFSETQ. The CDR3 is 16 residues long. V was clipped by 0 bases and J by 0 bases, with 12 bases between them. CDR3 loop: CASSLDRGGYQETQYF. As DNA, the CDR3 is TGCGCCAGCAGCTTGGACAGGGGGGGATACCAAGAGACCCAGTACTTC.

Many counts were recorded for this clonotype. The CDR3 DNA reads TGCGCCAGCAGCTACCGGGACTCCACAGATACGCAGTATTTT. The encoded protein is CASSYRDSTDTQYF. The V and J genes are TRBV5-1 and TRBJ2-3, with D possibly TRBD2 on 6 matching bases. This CDR3 has 14 amino acids. V was clipped by 3 bases and J by 2 bases, with 10 bases between them. The germline gives CDR1 SGHRS, CDR2 YFSETQ.

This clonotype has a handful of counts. The CDR3 here is CASSPGGVETQYF. The CDR3 DNA sequence: TGTGCCAGCAGCCCCGGGGGTGTAGAGACCCAGTACTTC. V gene TRBV6-2 or TRBV6-3 combines with J gene TRBJ2-5; maybe TRBD2 (6 bases). V was shortened by 6 bases and J by 4 bases, with 12 bases between the two germline ends. This CDR3 contains 13 residues. Germline CDR1 is MNHEY and CDR2 is SVGEGT.

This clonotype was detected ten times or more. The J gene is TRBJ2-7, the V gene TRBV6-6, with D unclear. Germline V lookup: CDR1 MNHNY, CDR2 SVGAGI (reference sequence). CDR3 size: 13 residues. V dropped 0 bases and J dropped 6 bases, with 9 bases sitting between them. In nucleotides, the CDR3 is TGTGCCAGCAGTTACTCAGGTGGCGGCGAGCAGTACTTC. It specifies CASSYSGGGEQYF.

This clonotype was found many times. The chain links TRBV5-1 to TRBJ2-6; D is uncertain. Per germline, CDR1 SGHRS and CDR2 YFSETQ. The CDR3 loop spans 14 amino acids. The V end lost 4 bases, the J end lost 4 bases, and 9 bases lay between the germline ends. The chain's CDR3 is CASSITAGANVLTF. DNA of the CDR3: TGCGCCAGCAGCATCACGGCCGGGGCCAACGTCCTGACTTTC.

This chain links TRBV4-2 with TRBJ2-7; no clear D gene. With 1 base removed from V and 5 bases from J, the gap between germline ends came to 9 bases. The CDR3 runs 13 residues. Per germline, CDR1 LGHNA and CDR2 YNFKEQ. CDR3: CASSQGQVDEQYF. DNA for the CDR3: TGTGCCAGCAGCCAAGGCCAGGTCGACGAGCAGTACTTC.

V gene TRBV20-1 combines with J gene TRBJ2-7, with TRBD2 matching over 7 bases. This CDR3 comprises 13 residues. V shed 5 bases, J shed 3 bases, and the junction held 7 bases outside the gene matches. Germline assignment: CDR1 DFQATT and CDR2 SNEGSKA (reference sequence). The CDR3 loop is CSAPTSAGYEQYF. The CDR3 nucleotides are TGCAGTGCTCCTACTAGCGCCGGCTACGAGCAGTACTTC.

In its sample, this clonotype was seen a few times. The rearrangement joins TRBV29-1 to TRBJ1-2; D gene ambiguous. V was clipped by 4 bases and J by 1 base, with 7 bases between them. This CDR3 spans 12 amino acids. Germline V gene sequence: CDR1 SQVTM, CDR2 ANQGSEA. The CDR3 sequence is CSVVPHNYGYTF. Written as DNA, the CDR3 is TGCAGCGTTGTCCCCCATAACTATGGCTACACCTTC.

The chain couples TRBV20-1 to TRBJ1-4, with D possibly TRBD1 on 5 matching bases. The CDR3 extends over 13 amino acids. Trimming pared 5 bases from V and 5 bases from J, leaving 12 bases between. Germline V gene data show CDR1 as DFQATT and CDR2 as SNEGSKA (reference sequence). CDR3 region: CSAQTELNEKLFF. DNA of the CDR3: TGCAGTGCTCAGACAGAGCTGAATGAAAAACTGTTTTTT.

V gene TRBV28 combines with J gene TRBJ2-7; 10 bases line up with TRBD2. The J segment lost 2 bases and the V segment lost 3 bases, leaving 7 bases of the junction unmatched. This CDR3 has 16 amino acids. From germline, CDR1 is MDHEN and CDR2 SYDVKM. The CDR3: CASSLTRGLATYEQYF. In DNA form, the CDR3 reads TGTGCCAGCAGTTTGACGCGGGGACTAGCGACCTACGAGCAGTACTTC.

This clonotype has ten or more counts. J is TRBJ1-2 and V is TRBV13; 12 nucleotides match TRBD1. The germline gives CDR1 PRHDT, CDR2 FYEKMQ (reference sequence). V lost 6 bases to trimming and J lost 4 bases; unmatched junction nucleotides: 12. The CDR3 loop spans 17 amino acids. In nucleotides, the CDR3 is TGTGCCAGCAGGACTTTTGCCCCGGGACAGGGGGCCTATGGCTACACCTTC. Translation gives CASRTFAPGQGAYGYTF.

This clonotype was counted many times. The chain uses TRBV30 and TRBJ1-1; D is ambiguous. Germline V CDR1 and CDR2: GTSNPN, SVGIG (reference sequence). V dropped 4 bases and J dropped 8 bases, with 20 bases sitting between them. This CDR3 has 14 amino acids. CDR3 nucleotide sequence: TGTGCCTGGACCATATCTTTCCGACAACTGGAAGCTTTCTTT. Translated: CAWTISFRQLEAFF.

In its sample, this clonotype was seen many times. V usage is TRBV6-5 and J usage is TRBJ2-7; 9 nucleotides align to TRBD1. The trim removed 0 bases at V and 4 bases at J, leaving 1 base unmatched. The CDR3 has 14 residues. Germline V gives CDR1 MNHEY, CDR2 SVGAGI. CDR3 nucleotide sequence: TGTGCCAGCAGTTACTCCGGACAGGGGTACGAGCAGTACTTC. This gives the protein CASSYSGQGYEQYF.

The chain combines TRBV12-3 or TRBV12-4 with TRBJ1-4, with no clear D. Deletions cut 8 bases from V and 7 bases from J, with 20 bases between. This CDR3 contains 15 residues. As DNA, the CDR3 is TGTGCCAGCGGCCGGAGTGTGGAGGGTACTGAAAAACTGTTTTTT. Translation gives CASGRSVEGTEKLFF.

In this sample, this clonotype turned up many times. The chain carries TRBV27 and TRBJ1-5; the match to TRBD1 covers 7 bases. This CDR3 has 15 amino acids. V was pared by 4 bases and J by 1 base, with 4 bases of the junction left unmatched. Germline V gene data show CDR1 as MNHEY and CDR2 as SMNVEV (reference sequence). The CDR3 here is CASSSRDSSNQPQHF. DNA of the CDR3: TGTGCCAGCAGTTCTCGGGACAGCAGCAATCAGCCCCAGCATTTT.

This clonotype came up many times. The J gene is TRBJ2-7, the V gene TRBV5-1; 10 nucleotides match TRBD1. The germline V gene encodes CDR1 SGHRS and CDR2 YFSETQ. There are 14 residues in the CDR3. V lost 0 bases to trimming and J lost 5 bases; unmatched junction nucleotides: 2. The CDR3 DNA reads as TGCGCCAGCAGCTTGGCCGGGACAGGGGACGAGCAGTACTTC. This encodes CASSLAGTGDEQYF.

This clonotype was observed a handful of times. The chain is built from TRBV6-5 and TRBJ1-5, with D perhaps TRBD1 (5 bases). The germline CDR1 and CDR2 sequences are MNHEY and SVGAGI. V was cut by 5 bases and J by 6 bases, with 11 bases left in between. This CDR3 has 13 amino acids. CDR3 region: CASSPGALQPQHF. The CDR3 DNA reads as TGTGCCAGCAGTCCCGGGGCCCTTCAGCCCCAGCATTTT.

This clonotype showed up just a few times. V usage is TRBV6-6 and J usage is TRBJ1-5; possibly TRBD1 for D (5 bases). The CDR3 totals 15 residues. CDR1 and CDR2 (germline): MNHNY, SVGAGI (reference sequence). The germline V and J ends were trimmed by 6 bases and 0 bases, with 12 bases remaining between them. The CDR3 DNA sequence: TGTGCCAGCAGCACGACAGTGAATAGCAATCAGCCCCAGCATTTT. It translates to CASSTTVNSNQPQHF.

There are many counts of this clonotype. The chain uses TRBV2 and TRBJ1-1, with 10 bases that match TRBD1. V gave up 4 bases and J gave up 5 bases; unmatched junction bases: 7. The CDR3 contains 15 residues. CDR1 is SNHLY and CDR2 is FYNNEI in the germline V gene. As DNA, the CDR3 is TGTGCCAGCAGTGGGGGTGACAGGGGGCGAACTGAAGCTTTCTTT. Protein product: CASSGGDRGRTEAFF.

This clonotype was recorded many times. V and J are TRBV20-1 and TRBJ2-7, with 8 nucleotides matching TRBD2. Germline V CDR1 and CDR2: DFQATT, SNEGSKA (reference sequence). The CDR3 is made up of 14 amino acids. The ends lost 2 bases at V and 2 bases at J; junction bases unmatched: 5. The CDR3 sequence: CSARQGLAPYEQYF. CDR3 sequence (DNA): TGCAGTGCTAGACAAGGACTAGCCCCCTACGAGCAGTACTTC.

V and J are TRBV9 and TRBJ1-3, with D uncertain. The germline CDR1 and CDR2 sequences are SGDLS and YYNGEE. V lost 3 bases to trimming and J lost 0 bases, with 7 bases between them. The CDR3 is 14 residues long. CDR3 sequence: CASSETDSGNTIYF. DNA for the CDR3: TGTGCCAGCAGCGAGACGGACTCTGGAAACACCATATATTTT.

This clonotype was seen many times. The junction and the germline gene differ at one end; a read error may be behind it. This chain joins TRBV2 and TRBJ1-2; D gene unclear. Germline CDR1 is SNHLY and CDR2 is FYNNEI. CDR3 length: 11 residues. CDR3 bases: TGTGCCAGCAGACCGGTCTTAAACCTACATTTC. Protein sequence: CASRPVLNLHF.

The CDR3 region has the DNA TGCAGTGCTAGAGGGGCAGCAACTAATGAAAAACTGTTTTTT. Amino acids: CSARGAATNEKLFF. The genes are TRBV20-1 and TRBJ1-4; D not resolved. The germline gives CDR1 DFQATT, CDR2 SNEGSKA (reference sequence). The germline V and J ends were trimmed by 1 base and 0 bases, with 6 bases remaining between them. The CDR3 runs to 14 residues.

The chain's CDR3 is CASTDGGGGALETQYF. Written as DNA, the CDR3 is TGTGCCAGCACCGACGGGGGCGGGGGGGCTTTAGAGACCCAGTACTTC. V gene TRBV6-5 combines with J gene TRBJ2-5; TRBD2 matches at 9 bases. Germline values: CDR1 MNHEY, CDR2 SVGAGI. J was trimmed by 4 bases and V by 7 bases; bases with no gene match: 13. The CDR3 runs to 16 residues.

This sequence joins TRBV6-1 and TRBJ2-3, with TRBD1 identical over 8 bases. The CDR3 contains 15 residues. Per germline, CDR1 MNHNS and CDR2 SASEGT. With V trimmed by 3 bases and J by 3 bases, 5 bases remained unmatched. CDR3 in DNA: TGTGCCAGCAGTGAGGGGACAGGAGGGACAGATACGCAGTATTTT. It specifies CASSEGTGGTDTQYF.

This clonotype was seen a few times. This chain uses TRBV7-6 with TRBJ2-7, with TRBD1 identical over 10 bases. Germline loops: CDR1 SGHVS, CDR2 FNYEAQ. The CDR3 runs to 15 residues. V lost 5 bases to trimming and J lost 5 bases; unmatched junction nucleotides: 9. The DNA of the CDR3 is TGTGCCAGCAGCCCCTCCGGGACAGGGGCGAACGAGCAGTACTTC. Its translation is CASSPSGTGANEQYF.

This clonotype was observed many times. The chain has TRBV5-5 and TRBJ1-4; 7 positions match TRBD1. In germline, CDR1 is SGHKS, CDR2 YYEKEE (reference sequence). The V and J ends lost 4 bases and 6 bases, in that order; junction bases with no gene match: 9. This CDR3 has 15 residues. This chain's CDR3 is CASSLRGTEYEKLFF. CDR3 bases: TGTGCCAGCAGCCTCCGCGGGACAGAATATGAAAAACTGTTTTTT.

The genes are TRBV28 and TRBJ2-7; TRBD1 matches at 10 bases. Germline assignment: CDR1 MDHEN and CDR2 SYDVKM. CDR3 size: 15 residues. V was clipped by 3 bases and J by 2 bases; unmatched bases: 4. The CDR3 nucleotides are TGTGCCAGCAGTTTTGCGGGACAGGGGACCTACGAGCAGTACTTC. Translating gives CASSFAGQGTYEQYF.

The CDR3 here is CASSLAGAAFF. The CDR3 DNA is TGTGCCAGCAGCTTGGCCGGGGCAGCTTTCTTT. The J gene is TRBJ1-1, the V gene TRBV5-8, with D perhaps matching TRBD1 (5 bases). Trimming stripped 0 bases from V and 10 bases from J, with 7 bases between. The CDR3 has 11 amino acids. CDR1 and CDR2 (germline): SGHTS, YDEGEE. Variable domain in full (rest from reference TRBV5-8 and TRBJ1-1): EAGVTQSPTHLIKTRGQQATLRCSPISGHTSVYWYQQALGLGLQFLLWYDEGEERNRGNFPPRFSGRQFPNYSSELNVNALELEDSALYLCASSLAGAAFFGQGTRLTVV.

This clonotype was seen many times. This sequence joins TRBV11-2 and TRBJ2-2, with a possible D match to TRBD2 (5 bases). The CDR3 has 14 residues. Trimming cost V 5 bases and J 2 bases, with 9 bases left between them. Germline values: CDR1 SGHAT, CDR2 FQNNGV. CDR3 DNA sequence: TGTGCCAGCAGCCCCGGGGTTAACACCGGGGAGCTGTTTTTT. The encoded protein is CASSPGVNTGELFF.